Presented here are 6 T cell receptor beta chains from one specimen sequenced in a study of cytomegalovirus exposure and HLA in healthy donors. Data came from immunoSEQ multiplex PCR; TCRdb stores just in-frame clones and leaves some out. The profile shows 200,000 to 300,000 clones, about 90% of them singletons. The sample taken for sequencing was PBMCs. The receptor source for this set is a man aged 18-30 years in good health and CMV-seropositive.

The chain recombines TRBV9 with TRBJ1-1, with 9 bases fitting TRBD1. V gave up 3 bases and J gave up 0 bases; unmatched junction bases: 3. Germline V gene data show CDR1 as SGDLS and CDR2 as YYNGEE. CDR3 length equals 15 residues. The CDR3 reads CASSDTGGMNTEAFF. The CDR3 DNA reads as TGTGCCAGCAGCGATACAGGGGGCATGAACACTGAAGCTTTCTTT.

Remarks on this clone: The same CDR3 can be traced to other DNA sequences in this sample. The V gene is TRBV5-1, the J gene TRBJ2-1, with a possible D match to TRBD2 (6 bases). Germline V lookup: CDR1 SGHRS, CDR2 YFSETQ. The CDR3 runs 13 residues. V was clipped by 4 bases and J by 3 bases, with 8 bases between them. The CDR3 DNA is TGCGCCAGCAGCCTGGACTACTACAATGAGCAGTTCTTC. It yields the protein CASSLDYYNEQFF.

CDR3 loop: CASSTPGLAGPYEQYF. CDR3 nucleotide sequence: TGTGCCAGTAGTACACCGGGACTAGCGGGGCCCTACGAGCAGTACTTC. The chain employs TRBV19 and TRBJ2-7; 13 bases line up with TRBD2. This CDR3 is built from 16 residues. CDR1 is LNHDA and CDR2 is SQIVND in the germline V gene (reference sequence). V was pared by 4 bases and J by 2 bases, with 5 bases of the junction left unmatched.

The chain uses TRBV5-4 and TRBJ2-7; perhaps TRBD2 as D (6 bases). CDR3 length equals 16 residues. The V end lost 0 bases, the J end lost 2 bases, and 15 bases lay between the germline ends. The V gene's germline CDR1 is SGHNT and CDR2 YYREEE (reference sequence). CDR3 bases: TGTGCCAGCAGCTTGGGGACTCTTCGCGGGGCCTACGAGCAGTACTTC. This translates into CASSLGTLRGAYEQYF.

V is TRBV7-9 and J is TRBJ2-7; TRBD2 matches 8 bases. Germline CDR1 reads SEHNR; CDR2 reads FQNEAQ (reference sequence). V shed 1 base and J 2 bases; nucleotides not matched to a gene: 7. This CDR3 is 16 amino acids long. CDR3 in amino acids: CASSLVGGRFPYEQYF. The CDR3 coding sequence is TGTGCCAGCAGCTTAGTAGGCGGGAGGTTCCCCTACGAGCAGTACTTC.

The V gene is TRBV5-5, the J gene TRBJ1-2; TRBD1 might be the D (6 bases). Germline CDR1 SGHKS, CDR2 YYEKEE (reference sequence). The germline V and J ends were trimmed by 4 bases and 0 bases, with 16 bases remaining between them. There are 16 residues in the CDR3. The CDR3 is CASSPDGGQANYGYTF. The CDR3, as DNA: TGTGCCAGCAGCCCGGACGGGGGGCAGGCTAACTATGGCTACACCTTC.